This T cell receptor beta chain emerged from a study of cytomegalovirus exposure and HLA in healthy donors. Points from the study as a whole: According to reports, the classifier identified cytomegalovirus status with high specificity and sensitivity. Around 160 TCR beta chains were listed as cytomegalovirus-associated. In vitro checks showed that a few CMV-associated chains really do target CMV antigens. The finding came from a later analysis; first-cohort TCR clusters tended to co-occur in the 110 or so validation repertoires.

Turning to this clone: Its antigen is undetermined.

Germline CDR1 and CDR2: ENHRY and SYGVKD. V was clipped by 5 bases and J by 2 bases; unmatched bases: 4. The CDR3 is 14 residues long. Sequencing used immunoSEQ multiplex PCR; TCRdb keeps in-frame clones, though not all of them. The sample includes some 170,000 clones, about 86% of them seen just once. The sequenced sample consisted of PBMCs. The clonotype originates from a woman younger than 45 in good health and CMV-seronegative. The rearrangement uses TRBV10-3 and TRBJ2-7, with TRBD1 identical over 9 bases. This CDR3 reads CAISRTGVTYEQYF. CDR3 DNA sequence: TGTGCCATCAGTAGGACAGGGGTGACCTACGAGCAGTACTTC.